This T cell receptor beta chain was retrieved from a study of blood T cell repertoires in COVID-19. About the study: The United States, Italy and Spain supplied acute and convalescent COVID-19 samples.

This clone showed up just a few times. How the authors handled the data: For nucleated cells, counts were estimated from reference gene primer amplification. Sequencing used immunoSEQ multiplex PCR; TCRdb keeps in-frame clones, though not all of them. The DNA gave D and trimming, while V, J and clone size come from that table. The sample contains approximately 190,000 clones, 80% of which appear only once. The V end lost 4 bases, the J end lost 3 bases, and 18 bases lay between the germline ends. CDR1 is SGDLS, CDR2 YYNGEE, per germline. The CDR3 extends over 16 amino acids. The clonotype comes from a man between 60 and 70 years old with acute or convalescent COVID-19. The chain is built from TRBV9 and TRBJ2-3; a possible D gene is TRBD1 (5 bases). The sequenced material came from peripheral blood. This chain's CDR3 is CASSRSVGHETDTQYF. As DNA, the CDR3 is TGTGCCAGCAGCCGTTCCGTGGGGCACGAAACAGATACGCAGTATTTT. Filled out from reference TRBV9 and TRBJ2-3, the complete variable domain reads DSGVTQTPKHLITATGQRVTLRCSPRSGDLSVYWYQQSLDQGLQFLIQYYNGEERAKGNILERFSAQQFPDLHSELNLSSLELGDSALYFCASSRSVGHETDTQYFGPGTRLTVL.